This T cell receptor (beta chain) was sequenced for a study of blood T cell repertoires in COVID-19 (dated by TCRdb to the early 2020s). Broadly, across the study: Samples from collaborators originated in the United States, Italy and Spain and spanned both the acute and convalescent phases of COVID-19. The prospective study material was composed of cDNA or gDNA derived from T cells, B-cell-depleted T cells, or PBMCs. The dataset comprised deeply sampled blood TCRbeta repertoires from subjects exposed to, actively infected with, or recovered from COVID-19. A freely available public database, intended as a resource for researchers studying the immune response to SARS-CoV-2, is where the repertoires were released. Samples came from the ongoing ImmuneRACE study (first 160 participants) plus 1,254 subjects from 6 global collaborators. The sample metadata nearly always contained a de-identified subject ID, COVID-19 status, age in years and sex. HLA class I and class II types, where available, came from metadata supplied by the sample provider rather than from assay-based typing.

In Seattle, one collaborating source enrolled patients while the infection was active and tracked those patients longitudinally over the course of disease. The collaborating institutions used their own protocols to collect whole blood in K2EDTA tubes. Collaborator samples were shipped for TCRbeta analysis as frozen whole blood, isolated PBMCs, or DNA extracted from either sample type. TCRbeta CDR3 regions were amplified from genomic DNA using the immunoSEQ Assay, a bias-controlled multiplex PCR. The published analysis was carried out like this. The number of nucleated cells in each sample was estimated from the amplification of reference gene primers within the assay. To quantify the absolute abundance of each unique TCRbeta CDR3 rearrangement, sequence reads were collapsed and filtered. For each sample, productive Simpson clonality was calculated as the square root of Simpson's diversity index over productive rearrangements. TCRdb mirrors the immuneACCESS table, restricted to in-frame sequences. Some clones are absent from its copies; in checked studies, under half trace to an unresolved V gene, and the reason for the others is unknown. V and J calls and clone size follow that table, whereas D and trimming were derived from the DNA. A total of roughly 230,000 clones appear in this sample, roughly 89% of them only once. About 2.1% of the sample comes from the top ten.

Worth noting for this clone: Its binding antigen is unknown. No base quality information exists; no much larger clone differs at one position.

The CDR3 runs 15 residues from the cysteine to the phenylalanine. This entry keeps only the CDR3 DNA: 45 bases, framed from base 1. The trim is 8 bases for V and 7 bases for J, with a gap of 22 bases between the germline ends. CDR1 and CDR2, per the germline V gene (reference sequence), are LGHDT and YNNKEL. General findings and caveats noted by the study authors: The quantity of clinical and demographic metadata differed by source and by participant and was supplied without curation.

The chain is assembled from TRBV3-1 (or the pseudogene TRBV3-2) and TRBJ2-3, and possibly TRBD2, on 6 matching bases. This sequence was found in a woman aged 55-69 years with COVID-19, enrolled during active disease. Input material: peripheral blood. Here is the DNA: TGTGCCAGCGCCTCGCGGGGCGGAAAGGAAAATACGCAGTATTTT. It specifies CASASRGGKENTQYF.